This T cell receptor (beta chain) was recorded in a study of regulatory T cells in long-lasting Graves disease. The table lists this clonotype with a few counts. The time point here: persistent/refractory GD, antithyroid drugs over 5 years with positive TRAb. RNA extracted from PBMCs served as the sequencing template. Building of the TCR beta libraries involved iRepertoire HTBI primers and Arm-PCR of CDR3 regions. In TCRdb, the multiplex PCR reads were re-called with MiXCR into one record per CDR3 protein. In the table there are some 440,000 distinct CDR3 sequences, roughly 20% of which are singletons. Sequences were derived from peripheral blood mononuclear cells (PBMCs), sampled when the disease was refractory, from a patient treated with antithyroid drugs. The clonotype was recovered from a female donor with Graves disease.

This CDR3 is CASSENGAALNYGYTF. The CDR3 nucleotides read TGTGCCAGCAGTGAAAATGGGGCAGCCTTGAACTATGGCTACACCTTC. This chain joins TRBV6-1 and TRBJ1-2; D might be TRBD1 (5 bases). The germline V and J ends were trimmed by 2 bases and 2 bases, with 15 bases remaining between them. CDR3 size: 16 residues. CDR1 MNHNS and CDR2 SASEGT come from the germline V gene.